These 20 T cell receptor beta chains were all obtained from the same sample, sequenced in a study of shared clonotypes between healthy human individuals. Produced via immunoSEQ multiplex PCR; TCRdb's table is partial and in-frame only. The table lists some 2,000,000 clones, about 95% of them singletons. The naive CD8 fraction comprised CD45RO-negative cells positively selected for CCR7 and excluded terminally differentiated effector memory CD45RA+ cells. The sample taken for sequencing was naive CD8+ T cells sorted from blood. The origin of the receptors is a man between 18 and 35 years old in good health.

This chain connects TRBV28 to TRBJ1-2; 7 bases line up with TRBD1. The CDR3 runs 14 residues. The germline V gene encodes CDR1 MDHEN and CDR2 SYDVKM. J gave up 5 bases and V 6 bases, and 9 bases lay outside the gene matches. The CDR3 sequence: CASSIQGSRYGYTF. CDR3 in DNA: TGTGCCAGCAGCATACAGGGGTCCCGGTATGGCTACACCTTC.

This chain uses TRBV5-7 with TRBJ2-1, with 13 bases identical to TRBD2. TRBV5-7 is reported as an ORF; its role is uncertain. Trimming removed 0 bases from V and 2 bases from J; junction bases left unmatched: 5. The CDR3 covers 18 residues. The CDR3 DNA is TGTGCCAGCAGCTTGGCTGGAGGGACTAGCGGGGCCTACAATGAGCAGTTCTTC. Protein sequence: CASSLAGGTSGAYNEQFF.

The CDR3 DNA reads TGTGCCAGCAGCTCTAACAGGGGGTACGAGCAGTACTTC. Its protein product is CASSSNRGYEQYF. J is TRBJ2-7 and V is TRBV13, with TRBD1 identical over 8 bases. The germline gives CDR1 PRHDT, CDR2 FYEKMQ (reference sequence). The CDR3 totals 13 residues. The V gene end was trimmed by 4 bases and the J gene end by 4 bases; junction bases not matched to a gene: 3.

This rearrangement joins TRBV25-1 to TRBJ2-1, with 8 bases that match TRBD1. Germline V gene data show CDR1 as MGHDK and CDR2 as SYGVNS. Germline trimming cut 2 bases from V and 7 bases from J; bases unmatched to any gene: 10. The CDR3 covers 16 residues. CDR3 sequence (DNA): TGTGCCAGCAGTGAAAGGACAGGGCCCAGGTGGAATGAGCAGTTCTTC. This codes for CASSERTGPRWNEQFF.

The rearrangement uses TRBV7-9 and TRBJ1-2; perhaps TRBD1 as D (6 bases). V lost 3 bases and J 6 bases, leaving 20 bases between the germline ends. The CDR3 runs 16 residues. Germline CDR1 SEHNR, CDR2 FQNEAQ (reference sequence). The CDR3: CASSFLGGTNDDGYTF. Written as DNA, the CDR3 is TGTGCCAGCAGCTTTCTAGGGGGGACCAACGATGATGGCTACACCTTC.

To note about this clone: The sample has other DNA sequences that encode this CDR3 too. The chain carries TRBV9 and TRBJ2-1, with 7 positions matching TRBD2. The germline CDR1 and CDR2 sequences are SGDLS and YYNGEE. The V gene end was trimmed by 0 bases and the J gene end by 6 bases; junction bases not matched to a gene: 6. The CDR3 is 15 amino acids. CDR3 DNA sequence: TGTGCCAGCAGCGTAGGGGGCGGGAGCCTCAATGAGCAGTTCTTC. Protein product: CASSVGGGSLNEQFF.

This chain uses TRBV19 with TRBJ2-7; 7 bases map to TRBD1. From germline, CDR1 is LNHDA and CDR2 SQIVND (reference sequence). Germline trimming cut 3 bases from V and 5 bases from J; bases unmatched to any gene: 7. CDR3 length: 14 residues. The CDR3 DNA reads TGTGCCAGTAGTATTGAGACAGGGTTGAACGAGCAGTACTTC. Protein sequence: CASSIETGLNEQYF. The complete variable domain, with remaining parts taken from reference TRBV19 and TRBJ2-7, reads DGGITQSPKYLFRKEGQNVTLSCEQNLNHDAMYWYRQDPGQGLRLIYYSQIVNDFQKGDIAEGYSVSREKKESFPLTVTSAQKNPTAFYLCASSIETGLNEQYFGPGTRLTVT.

CDR3 protein: CASSFPGGATEAFF. CDR3 in DNA: TGTGCCAGCAGCTTCCCCGGGGGGGCGACTGAAGCTTTCTTT. J is TRBJ1-1 and V is TRBV5-4; possibly TRBD1 for D (6 bases). There are 14 residues in the CDR3. Looked up from germline, CDR1 is SGHNT and CDR2 is YYREEE (reference sequence). Trimming took 2 bases from V and 5 from J, leaving 13 bases between them.

The chain combines TRBV28 with TRBJ2-1; TRBD1 matches at 7 bases. This CDR3 is built from 15 residues. The V segment lost 5 bases and the J segment 5 bases; nucleotides outside the gene matches: 9. From germline, CDR1 is MDHEN and CDR2 SYDVKM. CDR3 region: CASSLTGDIHNEQFF. The CDR3 DNA follows: TGTGCCAGCAGTCTCACAGGGGATATTCACAATGAGCAGTTCTTC.

This rearrangement joins TRBV9 to TRBJ2-5; 7 positions agree with TRBD2. Germline loops: CDR1 SGDLS, CDR2 YYNGEE. V shed 0 bases, J shed 1 base, and the junction held 6 bases outside the gene matches. This CDR3 contains 16 residues. The CDR3 reads CASSVAPGGGQETQYF. CDR3 DNA: TGTGCCAGCAGCGTAGCTCCGGGAGGAGGCCAAGAGACCCAGTACTTC.

V gene TRBV7-9 combines with J gene TRBJ1-6, with 9 bases that match TRBD1. V lost 3 bases to trimming and J lost 7 bases; unmatched junction nucleotides: 1. This CDR3 is 14 amino acids long. Per germline, CDR1 SEHNR and CDR2 FQNEAQ (reference sequence). This CDR3 reads CASSFGTGNSPLHF. For the CDR3, the DNA is TGTGCCAGCAGCTTTGGGACAGGGAATTCACCCCTCCACTTT.

This rearrangement joins TRBV7-6 to TRBJ2-1; 9 bases map to TRBD2. The CDR3 is 17 amino acids. CDR1 is SGHVS and CDR2 is FNYEAQ in the germline V gene. V lost 6 bases, J lost 3 bases, and 12 bases stayed unmatched. The CDR3 spells CASRRNLGLAFYNEQFF. The CDR3 DNA sequence: TGTGCCAGCAGGAGGAACCTCGGACTAGCGTTCTACAATGAGCAGTTCTTC. Supplemented by reference TRBV7-6 and TRBJ2-1, the full variable domain reads GAGVSQSPRYKVTKRGQDVALRCDPISGHVSLYWYRQALGQGPEFLTYFNYEAQQDKSGLPNDRFSAERPEGSISTLTIQRTEQRDSAMYRCASRRNLGLAFYNEQFFGPGTRLTVL.

V gene TRBV15 combines with J gene TRBJ2-7; tentatively, D is TRBD1 (5 bases). The CDR3 length is 15 residues. Trimming took 1 base from V and 1 from J, leaving 11 bases between them. Germline values: CDR1 LNHNV, CDR2 YYDKDF (reference sequence). The CDR3 region is CATSRGLQGSYEQYF. The CDR3 bases are TGTGCCACCAGCAGAGGGCTTCAGGGATCCTACGAGCAGTACTTC.

The gene calls are TRBV29-1 and TRBJ2-7, with TRBD1 identical over 8 bases. The J segment lost 4 bases and the V segment lost 1 base, leaving 6 bases of the junction unmatched. Germline V gene sequence: CDR1 SQVTM, CDR2 ANQGSEA. CDR3 length equals 14 residues. The CDR3 here is CSVEAADRGYEQYF. The CDR3 DNA reads as TGCAGCGTTGAAGCGGCAGACAGGGGATACGAGCAGTACTTC.

The rearrangement uses TRBV7-9 and TRBJ2-1, with D tentatively TRBD1 (5 bases). CDR3 length equals 12 residues. Germline V gene sequence: CDR1 SEHNR, CDR2 FQNEAQ (reference sequence). Between the trimmed V and J ends, which lost 5 bases and 6 bases, there was a span of 8 bases. The CDR3 protein is CASSRDSNEQFF. CDR3 bases: TGTGCCAGCAGCCGCGACAGCAATGAGCAGTTCTTC.

This clone occurred once. The chain uses TRBV4-3 and TRBJ1-1; D is unresolved. Germline CDR1 LGHNA, CDR2 YSLEER. With 1 base removed from V and 5 bases from J, the gap between germline ends came to 14 bases. The CDR3 runs 15 residues. The chain's CDR3 is CASSQVYRGLTEAFF. CDR3 bases: TGCGCCAGCAGCCAAGTATATCGGGGATTAACTGAAGCTTTCTTT.

The chain is built from TRBV2 and TRBJ2-7; D remains ambiguous. From germline, CDR1 is SNHLY and CDR2 FYNNEI. V shed 7 bases and J shed 4 bases, with 23 bases lying between them. The CDR3 is 16 amino acids. CDR3 sequence reads: CASTPISGPAYYEQYF. CDR3 DNA sequence: TGTGCCAGCACACCGATCTCAGGACCAGCATATTACGAGCAGTACTTC.

J is TRBJ2-2 and V is TRBV19, with TRBD1 as a possible D gene (5 bases). This CDR3 is built from 15 residues. V was pared by 0 bases and J by 7 bases, with 12 bases between. Germline values: CDR1 LNHDA, CDR2 SQIVND (reference sequence). CDR3 coding DNA: TGTGCCAGTAGTATAGACAGGGAAGGGCACGGGGAGCTGTTTTTT. Protein sequence: CASSIDREGHGELFF.

The rearrangement uses TRBV5-1 and TRBJ2-7; a weak D match, TRBD2 (5 bases). Trimming removed 2 bases from V and 6 bases from J, with 9 bases in between. CDR3 length equals 12 residues. The V gene's germline CDR1 is SGHRS and CDR2 YFSETQ. The CDR3 DNA reads as TGCGCCAGCAGCTTACCAGGAGGCGAGCAGTACTTC. This sequence encodes CASSLPGGEQYF.

V usage is TRBV19 and J usage is TRBJ1-1, with D possibly TRBD1 on 5 matching bases. Deletions cut 4 bases from V and 1 base from J, with 10 bases between. The CDR3 runs 14 residues. Germline-derived CDR1 and CDR2 are LNHDA and SQIVND (reference sequence). The CDR3 nucleotides are TGTGCCAGTAGTACGGGGGAGGGGAACACTGAAGCTTTCTTT. It encodes CASSTGEGNTEAFF.